The 25 T cell receptor beta chains listed next were all sequenced from one sample in a study of CD8+CD57+ T cells in acquired aplastic anemia. Patients chosen for sequencing had shown CD8+CD57+ cell expansion by flow cytometry. Genomic DNA, serving as template, underwent TCR beta VDJ and CDR3 profiling. TCRdb re-derived calls from the reads in MiXCR, one entry per CDR3 protein. The sample lists more than 150,000 distinct CDR3 sequences, about 45% occurring once. The sequenced material came from sorted CD4+, CD8+, or CD8+CD57+ T cells (not recorded which) from PBMCs. The receptor set was obtained from a human donor with aplastic anemia.

This clonotype was recorded at least ten times. The chain has TRBV20-1 and TRBJ2-1, with TRBD1 identical over 7 bases. This CDR3 comprises 14 residues. The germline gives CDR1 DFQATT, CDR2 SNEGSKA (reference sequence). V lost 6 bases to trimming and J lost 2 bases; unmatched junction nucleotides: 7. The CDR3 protein is CSALGDRAYNEQFF. The DNA for the CDR3 is TGCAGTGCCCTAGGCGACAGGGCCTACAATGAGCAGTTCTTC.

The chain employs TRBV3-1 and TRBJ2-7; D is perhaps TRBD1 (6 bases). The germline V gene has CDR1 LGHDT and CDR2 YNNKEL (reference sequence). The V end lost 2 bases, the J end lost 3 bases, and 8 bases lay between the germline ends. This CDR3 has 13 amino acids. DNA of the CDR3: TGTGCCAGCAGCCAACAAGGGGGCTACGAGCAGTACTTC. Its protein product is CASSQQGGYEQYF.

There are many counts of this clonotype. The chain uses TRBV6-1 and TRBJ1-5; D not resolved. Germline V CDR1 and CDR2: MNHNS, SASEGT. V was trimmed by 6 bases and J by 1 base, leaving 10 bases between them. This CDR3 has 14 residues. CDR3 in amino acids: CASSRTFSNQPQHF. The DNA for the CDR3 is TGTGCCAGCAGCCGGACTTTCAGCAATCAGCCCCAGCATTTT.

This clonotype showed up just a few times. The CDR3 coding sequence is TGTGCCAGCTCACCAGAAGCGGGGTCCTACAATGAGCAGTTCTTC. This sequence encodes CASSPEAGSYNEQFF. The chain uses TRBV18 and TRBJ2-1; TRBD2 aligns across 7 bases. Germline trimming cut 2 bases from V and 1 base from J; bases unmatched to any gene: 2. This CDR3 is 15 amino acids long. The germline CDR1 and CDR2 sequences are KGHSH and LQKENI.

A few counts support this clonotype. V and J are TRBV7-2 and TRBJ2-5; tentative D call: TRBD1 (6 bases). Germline V gene sequence: CDR1 SGHTA, CDR2 FQGNSA. This CDR3 comprises 14 residues. The V gene lost 8 bases and the J gene lost 4 bases, with 17 bases spanning the gap. DNA for the CDR3: TGTGCCAGCCGCAGGGGTAACTTTGGAGAGACCCAGTACTTC. Its translation: CASRRGNFGETQYF.

V and J are TRBV3-1 and TRBJ2-2; no reliable D call. CDR1 is LGHDT and CDR2 is YNNKEL in the germline V gene (reference sequence). The germline V and J ends were trimmed by 1 base and 4 bases, with 7 bases remaining between them. CDR3 size: 14 residues. The CDR3 region is CASSQGPSTGELFF. The CDR3 nucleotides are TGTGCCAGCAGCCAAGGGCCCAGCACCGGGGAGCTGTTTTTT.

The chain is built from TRBV3-1 and TRBJ1-4; 7 positions agree with TRBD1. CDR3 length: 15 amino acids. CDR1 is LGHDT, CDR2 YNNKEL, per germline (reference sequence). V lost 1 base and J lost 8; bases outside the gene matches: 7. CDR3 loop: CASSQARGRGEKLFF. The CDR3 nucleotides are TGTGCCAGCAGCCAAGCCAGGGGCAGGGGGGAAAAACTGTTTTTT.

This clonotype was seen at least ten times. The chain links TRBV20-1 to TRBJ2-7, with D unresolved. The CDR3 is 14 amino acids. Germline assignment: CDR1 DFQATT and CDR2 SNEGSKA (reference sequence). The ends were cut back, 7 bases at V and 3 bases at J, with 19 bases in the middle. The CDR3 nucleotides read TGCAGTGAGGACCCATCTGGACCGAACTACGAGCAGTACGTC. Protein sequence: CSEDPSGPNYEQYV.

In its sample, this clonotype was seen many times. This CDR3 is CSARDGAAPSNQPQHF. DNA for the CDR3: TGCAGTGCTAGAGATGGGGCGGCCCCTAGCAATCAGCCCCAGCATTTT. The chain links TRBV20-1 to TRBJ1-5, with D possibly matching TRBD1 (5 bases). Trimming took off 0 bases at V and 0 bases at J, with 12 bases between the two ends. CDR3 length equals 16 residues. CDR1 and CDR2 (germline): DFQATT, SNEGSKA (reference sequence).

This clonotype appeared many times. The J gene is TRBJ2-7, the V gene TRBV5-5, with D uncertain. The CDR3 length is 15 residues. The germline V and J ends were trimmed by 0 bases and 3 bases, with 13 bases remaining between them. Germline assignment: CDR1 SGHKS and CDR2 YYEKEE (reference sequence). The CDR3 coding sequence is TGTGCCAGCAGCTTGGGGGCCAGCCAGAGCTACGAGCAGTACTTC. Encoded protein: CASSLGASQSYEQYF.

As concerns this clonotype: This may stem from a read error, because a much larger clone lies one nucleotide away. The chain's CDR3 is CASSYSGSSADTQYF. The CDR3 DNA reads as TGTGCCAGCAGTTACTCGGGAAGTTCGGCAGATACGCAGTATTTT. The V gene is TRBV6-2 or TRBV6-3, the J gene TRBJ2-3; D gene uncertain. Between the trimmed V and J ends, which lost 0 bases and 4 bases, there was a span of 11 bases. CDR1 and CDR2 (germline): MNHEY, SVGEGT. This CDR3 contains 15 residues.

V is TRBV24-1 and J is TRBJ2-3; 7 nucleotides align to TRBD2. The junction had 8 bases not matched to a gene; V was cut back by 12 bases and J by 0 bases. The CDR3 totals 14 residues. Germline V gene lookup returns CDR1 KGHDR and CDR2 SFDVKD. This CDR3 is CAAAASGSTDTQYF. The CDR3 nucleotides read TGTGCCGCGGCCGCTAGCGGAAGCACAGATACGCAGTATTTT.

This clonotype was observed at least ten times. The chain uses TRBV20-1 and TRBJ1-4; D possibly corresponds to TRBD1 (5 bases). The CDR3 loop spans 14 amino acids. V shed 5 bases and J shed 6 bases, with 16 bases lying between them. Germline CDR1 is DFQATT and CDR2 is SNEGSKA (reference sequence). This chain's CDR3 is CSAPTGTWDEKLFF. In nucleotides, the CDR3 is TGCAGTGCTCCTACCGGGACCTGGGATGAAAAACTGTTTTTT.

This clonotype was seen a single time. The J gene is TRBJ2-3, the V gene TRBV5-1, with 10 bases lining up with TRBD2. The CDR3 sequence is 14 residues long. Looked up from germline, CDR1 is SGHRS and CDR2 is YFSETQ. The V and J ends lost 4 bases and 4 bases, in that order; junction bases with no gene match: 3. The CDR3, as DNA: TGCGCCAGCAGCCCCGGACTAGCGGCAGATACGCAGTATTTT. This gives the protein CASSPGLAADTQYF.

The chain links TRBV19 to TRBJ1-5; 11 bases agree with TRBD1. Trimming at V came to 5 bases and at J to 0 bases, leaving 0 bases not matched to a gene. CDR1 LNHDA and CDR2 SQIVND come from the germline V gene (reference sequence). The CDR3 consists of 15 residues. Written as DNA, the CDR3 is TGTGCCAGTAGTGGGACAGGGGGTAGCAATCAGCCCCAGCATTTT. Translation: CASSGTGGSNQPQHF.

The CDR3 region has the DNA TGCAGTGCTAGATGGTCCCGGCGTGAAAAACTGTTTTTT. It yields the protein CSARWSRREKLFF. J is TRBJ1-4 and V is TRBV20-1; D is undetermined. Trimming left V 2 bases short and J 7 bases short, with 11 bases between. CDR1 and CDR2 from the germline V gene are DFQATT and SNEGSKA (reference sequence). The CDR3 runs 13 residues.

On this clonotype itself: This is likely a read error, given that the CDR3 carries no conserved phenylalanine or tryptophan at its end. Because the CDR3's place on the DNA is in doubt, the DNA is left out and the CDR3 is given as listed by TCRdb. This rearrangement joins TRBV29-1 to TRBJ1-3; TRBD1, as called in the table, went unchecked against the DNA. CDR1 is SQVTM, CDR2 ANQGSEA, per germline. The CDR3 length equals 9 residues, ends included. The CDR3 spells CSAGSQGAI.

Comment on this clonotype: This could be a read error, since a much larger clone is one nucleotide away. The V call is TRBV12-3 or TRBV12-4, the J call TRBJ1-4; D uncertain. With 4 bases removed from V and 8 bases from J, the gap between germline ends came to 8 bases. CDR3 length equals 12 residues. CDR3 bases: TGTGCCAGCAGTTCGCGACGGGAAAAACTGTTTTTT. Encoded protein: CASSSRREKLFF.

The sample holds a few counts of this clonotype. The chain recombines TRBV5-1 with TRBJ2-1; D is possibly TRBD2 (7 bases). Trimming stripped 0 bases from V and 7 bases from J, with 14 bases between. Germline V gives CDR1 SGHRS, CDR2 YFSETQ. The CDR3 spans 15 residues. Here the CDR3 reads CASSLVGGPSNEQFF. In DNA form, the CDR3 reads TGCGCCAGCAGCTTGGTGGGGGGGCCGAGTAATGAGCAGTTCTTC.

The rearrangement joins TRBV20-1 to TRBJ2-3; 10 nucleotides agree with TRBD2. The CDR3 runs to 15 residues. The V gene end was trimmed by 4 bases and the J gene end by 2 bases; junction bases not matched to a gene: 6. From germline, CDR1 is DFQATT and CDR2 SNEGSKA (reference sequence). CDR3 protein: CSAKLAGGSTDTQYF. DNA for the CDR3: TGCAGTGCTAAGTTAGCGGGGGGCTCCACAGATACGCAGTATTTT.

The rearrangement links TRBV3-1 to TRBJ1-5; 10 bases fit TRBD1. CDR1 and CDR2 from the germline V gene are LGHDT and YNNKEL (reference sequence). V lost 5 bases to trimming and J lost 5 bases; unmatched junction nucleotides: 6. The CDR3 is made up of 15 amino acids. CDR3 residues: CASSWTGGPHQPQHF. For the CDR3, the DNA is TGTGCCAGCAGCTGGACAGGGGGACCCCATCAGCCCCAGCATTTT.

The rearrangement uses TRBV6-1 and TRBJ1-3; D perhaps matches TRBD1 (6 bases). Germline CDR1 and CDR2: MNHNS and SASEGT. Trimming took off 5 bases at V and 2 bases at J, with 10 bases between the two ends. This CDR3 contains 14 residues. CDR3 amino acids: CASSMDSPGNTIYF. CDR3 DNA sequence: TGTGCCAGCAGTATGGACAGCCCTGGAAACACCATATATTTT.

The rearrangement joins TRBV29-1 to TRBJ2-1, with 9 positions matching TRBD2. The CDR3 is 12 residues long. Trimming removed 6 bases from V and 10 bases from J; junction bases left unmatched: 7. Germline assignment: CDR1 SQVTM and CDR2 ANQGSEA. This chain's CDR3 is CSVGGGGGEQFF. CDR3 bases: TGCAGCGTGGGAGGCGGGGGGGGGGAGCAGTTCTTC.

The chain joins TRBV25-1 to TRBJ2-7; 7 bases match TRBD1. Germline values: CDR1 MGHDK, CDR2 SYGVNS. The CDR3 length is 13 residues. Trimming removed 6 bases from V and 5 bases from J; junction bases left unmatched: 7. The chain's CDR3 is CASRPGQLNEQYF. CDR3 DNA sequence: TGTGCCAGCAGACCGGGACAGCTAAACGAGCAGTACTTC.

The chain combines TRBV29-1 with TRBJ1-1, with no clear D. This CDR3 is 13 amino acids long. The germline V gene encodes CDR1 SQVTM and CDR2 ANQGSEA. Trimming left V 6 bases short and J 0 bases short, with 11 bases between. The CDR3 reads CSVRSNVNTEAFF. CDR3 DNA sequence: TGCAGCGTCCGCAGCAACGTGAACACTGAAGCTTTCTTT.